What follows are 22 T cell receptor beta chains derived from one specimen sequenced in a study of control samples from healthy donors and cancer patients. TCRdb keeps only in-frame clones here, not all; method: immunoSEQ multiplex PCR. In all, the sample yields some 180,000 clones. Material for sequencing was blood. The receptor set was obtained from a woman aged 25 to 45 in good health.

The V gene is TRBV29-1, the J gene TRBJ2-3; D possibly corresponds to TRBD2 (6 bases). Germline CDR1 reads SQVTM; CDR2 reads ANQGSEA. V was shortened by 7 bases and J by 0 bases, with 14 bases between the two germline ends. The CDR3 is 14 residues long. In DNA form, the CDR3 reads TGCAGCGCCTCCCGCGGGACTAGCACAGATACGCAGTATTTT. Protein: CSASRGTSTDTQYF.

This chain uses TRBV12-3 or TRBV12-4 with TRBJ2-2; D remains unclear. The CDR3 totals 12 residues. Trimming removed 7 bases at V and 3 bases at J, with 6 bases between. The CDR3 spells CASNLYTGELFF. In DNA, the CDR3 is TGTGCCAGCAACCTGTACACCGGGGAGCTGTTTTTT.

J is TRBJ1-6 and V is TRBV6-5; no firm D call. Trimming left V 2 bases short and J 0 bases short, with 8 bases between. The CDR3 is 16 amino acids. Per the germline V gene, CDR1 is MNHEY and CDR2 is SVGAGI. The CDR3 DNA reads as TGTGCCAGCAGTTACCGTGTAGGCTCCTATAATTCACCCCTCCACTTT. Its translation is CASSYRVGSYNSPLHF.

The chain combines TRBV6-1 with TRBJ2-5, with D perhaps matching TRBD1 (5 bases). The CDR3 has 17 amino acids. Looked up from germline, CDR1 is MNHNS and CDR2 is SASEGT. V lost 0 bases and J 2 bases, leaving 16 bases between the germline ends. Here the CDR3 reads CASSEALGVRRQETQYF. The CDR3 nucleotides are TGTGCCAGCAGTGAAGCGCTAGGGGTCAGAAGACAAGAGACCCAGTACTTC.

This chain connects TRBV27 to TRBJ2-7; 7 bases agree with TRBD1. V lost 7 bases, J lost 5 bases, and 8 bases stayed unmatched. The CDR3 sequence is 13 residues long. Germline CDR1 and CDR2: MNHEY and SMNVEV (reference sequence). Written as DNA, the CDR3 is TGTGCCAGCACAAACAGGGGAAGGCACGAGCAGTACTTC. Translated: CASTNRGRHEQYF.

The J gene is TRBJ1-4, the V gene TRBV6-5; D ambiguous. The ends were cut back, 6 bases at V and 5 bases at J, with 16 bases in the middle. Germline CDR1 is MNHEY and CDR2 is SVGAGI. CDR3 length: 15 amino acids. The CDR3 region is CASRLTDGGNEKLFF. CDR3 coding DNA: TGTGCCAGCAGGCTAACGGACGGAGGCAATGAAAAACTGTTTTTT.

This chain's CDR3 is CASSTYSASTYEQYF. The CDR3 DNA is TGTGCCAGCAGTACCTACTCGGCCTCAACCTACGAGCAGTACTTC. The V and J genes are TRBV6-5 and TRBJ2-7; D gene unclear. V lost 5 bases and J 2 bases, leaving 16 bases between the germline ends. CDR1 is MNHEY, CDR2 SVGAGI, per germline. The CDR3 consists of 15 residues.

The chain uses TRBV6-5 and TRBJ1-2; perhaps TRBD1 as D (6 bases). The CDR3 has 14 residues. Germline CDR1 MNHEY, CDR2 SVGAGI. The V gene lost 5 bases and the J gene lost 8 bases, with 18 bases spanning the gap. As DNA, the CDR3 is TGTGCCAGCAGTCCCCTGCGGGGGGCGCGGGGCTACACCTTC. Protein: CASSPLRGARGYTF.

The chain carries TRBV15 and TRBJ1-4, with 7 bases lining up with TRBD1. The germline CDR1 and CDR2 sequences are LNHNV and YYDKDF (reference sequence). With V trimmed by 5 bases and J by 4 bases, 7 bases remained unmatched. The CDR3 sequence is 15 residues long. The CDR3 DNA reads TGTGCCACCAGCGCTCCGGACAGGCTTAATGAAAAACTGTTTTTT. Protein: CATSAPDRLNEKLFF.

V gene TRBV6-1 combines with J gene TRBJ1-3; D not resolved. The germline V gene encodes CDR1 MNHNS and CDR2 SASEGT. Deletions cut 1 base from V and 7 bases from J, with 11 bases between. The length of the CDR3 is 14 residues. As DNA, the CDR3 is TGTGCCAGCAGTGAAGGTAGTTTTTGGAACACCATATATTTT. It is translated as CASSEGSFWNTIYF.

The rearrangement joins TRBV6-5 to TRBJ1-6, with TRBD1 matching over 8 bases. The V gene end was trimmed by 2 bases and the J gene end by 7 bases; junction bases not matched to a gene: 4. The germline V gene encodes CDR1 MNHEY and CDR2 SVGAGI. The CDR3 length is 15 residues. The CDR3 region has the DNA TGTGCCAGCAGTTACGTTTCAGGGGGCAATTCACCCCTCCACTTT. Residues: CASSYVSGGNSPLHF.

The chain is built from TRBV6-5 and TRBJ2-7, with 7 bases matching TRBD1. This CDR3 has 11 residues. The germline V gene has CDR1 MNHEY and CDR2 SVGAGI. V shed 8 bases, J shed 9 bases, and the junction held 7 bases outside the gene matches. CDR3 sequence (DNA): TGTGCCAGCGAGGGGGCGGCACGGCAGTACTTC. It specifies CASEGAARQYF.

The V gene is TRBV6-5, the J gene TRBJ1-2, with TRBD1 identical over 7 bases. The CDR3 spans 16 residues. CDR1 MNHEY and CDR2 SVGAGI come from the germline V gene. V lost 0 bases to trimming and J lost 2 bases; unmatched junction nucleotides: 6. CDR3 sequence (DNA): TGTGCCAGCAGTTACTCGAGGGGGCGAGGGAACTATGGCTACACCTTC. Translating gives CASSYSRGRGNYGYTF.

The V and J genes are TRBV12-3 or TRBV12-4 and TRBJ1-1; 8 bases line up with TRBD1. This CDR3 is built from 13 residues. Losses at the gene ends were 6 bases for V and 1 base for J; bases not matched to a gene: 1. DNA of the CDR3: TGTGCCAGCAGACAGGGGGGGAACACTGAAGCTTTCTTT. It is translated as CASRQGGNTEAFF.

This chain joins TRBV28 and TRBJ1-5; TRBD1 might be the D (6 bases). The CDR3 length is 16 residues. The V and J ends lost 5 bases and 2 bases respectively, with 16 bases between them. The V gene's germline CDR1 is MDHEN and CDR2 SYDVKM. CDR3 sequence: CASSANRVGGNQPQHF. CDR3 DNA sequence: TGTGCCAGCAGTGCAAACAGGGTCGGAGGCAATCAGCCCCAGCATTTT.

This rearrangement joins TRBV4-3 to TRBJ1-5; 7 nucleotides match TRBD1. This CDR3 has 15 amino acids. The V gene's germline CDR1 is LGHNA and CDR2 YSLEER. Trimming cost V 1 base and J 4 bases; bases outside gene matches: 4. In DNA form, the CDR3 reads TGCGCCAGCAGCCAAGGTACAGGGGCTAATCAGCCCCAGCATTTT. This encodes CASSQGTGANQPQHF.

The rearrangement joins TRBV6-6 to TRBJ1-4, with unresolved D. Trimming removed 8 bases from V and 1 base from J, with 8 bases in between. CDR1 and CDR2 (germline): MNHNY, SVGAGI (reference sequence). This CDR3 is built from 13 residues. CDR3 DNA: TGTGCCAGCCAGGCAGAAACTAATGAAAAACTGTTTTTT. Its protein is CASQAETNEKLFF.

This chain joins TRBV27 and TRBJ1-2, with D possibly TRBD1 on 5 matching bases. V dropped 6 bases and J dropped 8 bases, with 19 bases sitting between them. The CDR3 runs to 14 residues. Looked up from germline, CDR1 is MNHEY and CDR2 is SMNVEV (reference sequence). The CDR3 DNA follows: TGTGCCAGCAGCTCCACCCGGACAACGGGAGGCTACACCTTC. Protein sequence: CASSSTRTTGGYTF.

The V and J genes are TRBV6-5 and TRBJ1-4; TRBD1 is a possible D gene (5 bases). There are 14 residues in the CDR3. Trimming took off 2 bases at V and 7 bases at J, with 11 bases between the two ends. Looked up from germline, CDR1 is MNHEY and CDR2 is SVGAGI. The CDR3, as DNA: TGTGCCAGCAGTTACAGGGGAGGACGTGAAAAACTGTTTTTT. Amino acids: CASSYRGGREKLFF.

The rearrangement uses TRBV28 and TRBJ1-3, with no clear D. Trimming took 10 bases from V and 0 from J, leaving 16 bases between them. Per germline, CDR1 MDHEN and CDR2 SYDVKM. This CDR3 is 15 amino acids long. This CDR3 is CATKELLSSGNTIYF. The CDR3 nucleotides are TGTGCCACCAAAGAGTTACTTAGCTCTGGAAACACCATATATTTT.

The V and J genes are TRBV5-1 and TRBJ2-3; no clear D. The germline CDR1 and CDR2 sequences are SGHRS and YFSETQ. With 4 bases removed from V and 2 bases from J, the gap between germline ends came to 8 bases. The CDR3 has 13 amino acids. Here the CDR3 DNA reads TGCGCCAGCAGCCCGCACAACACAGATACGCAGTATTTT. Translating it yields CASSPHNTDTQYF.

This chain uses TRBV10-3 with TRBJ2-1; 7 nucleotides match TRBD1. The V gene end was trimmed by 4 bases and the J gene end by 5 bases; junction bases not matched to a gene: 8. The germline V gene encodes CDR1 ENHRY and CDR2 SYGVKD. CDR3 length: 15 residues. This CDR3 reads CAISVSGTANNEQFF. The DNA for the CDR3 is TGTGCCATCAGTGTATCTGGGACAGCTAACAATGAGCAGTTCTTC.